This record looks at one T cell receptor (beta chain) sequence and its context. Surgery cases with the highest brain T cell transcript signatures were chosen for sequencing. Patients received at least one anti-epileptic drug before surgery. These data belong to a study of brain T cells in children with intractable seizures. The protocol was immunoSEQ multiplex PCR, while the TCRdb copy is restricted to in-frame clones and leaves out a portion. The table includes under 150,000 clones, roughly 94% detected once. V gave up 5 bases and J gave up 4 bases, with 16 bases separating them. The CDR3 runs to 15 residues. Germline values: CDR1 MNHEY, CDR2 SVGAGI.

The input for sequencing was peripheral blood, taken at surgery. The chain couples TRBV6-5 to TRBJ2-3; D tentatively reads TRBD1 or TRBD2 (6 bases each). The sequence was collected from a boy under two years old with hemimegalencephaly and intractable seizures. The CDR3 DNA reads as TGTGCCAGCAGTCGGGGGCTAGCGTTTGCAGATACGCAGTATTTT. Residues: CASSRGLAFADTQYF.